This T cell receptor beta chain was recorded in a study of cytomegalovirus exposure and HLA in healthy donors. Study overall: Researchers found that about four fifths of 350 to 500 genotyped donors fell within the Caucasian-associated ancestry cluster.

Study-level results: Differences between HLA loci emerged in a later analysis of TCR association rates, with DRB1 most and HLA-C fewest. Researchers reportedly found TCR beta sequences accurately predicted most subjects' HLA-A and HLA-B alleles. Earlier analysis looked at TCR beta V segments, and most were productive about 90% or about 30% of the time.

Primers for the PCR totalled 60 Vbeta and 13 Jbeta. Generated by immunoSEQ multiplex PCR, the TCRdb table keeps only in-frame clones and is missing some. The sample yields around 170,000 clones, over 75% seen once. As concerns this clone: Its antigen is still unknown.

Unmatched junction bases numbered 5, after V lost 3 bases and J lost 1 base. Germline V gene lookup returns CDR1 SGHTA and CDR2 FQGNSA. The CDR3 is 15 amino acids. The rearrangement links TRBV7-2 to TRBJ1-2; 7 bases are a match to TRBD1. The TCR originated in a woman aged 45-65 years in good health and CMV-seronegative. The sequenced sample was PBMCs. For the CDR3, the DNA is TGTGCCAGCAGCTTTTACAGGGGTGGTAACTATGGCTACACCTTC. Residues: CASSFYRGGNYGYTF.